A single TCR beta chain is shown here with its context. This clonotype was counted a few times. The antigen it binds to is not known. No base quality information exists; no much larger clone differs at one position. The sample comes from a study of T cells in Graves' hyperthyroidism and ophthalmopathy (dated by TCRdb to between 2019 and 2020). Notes on the research overall: Peripheral blood was sampled at the time of initial diagnosis, prior to any treatment. A discovery cohort of approximately 97 patients, 43 with Graves' ophthalmopathy and 57 with stable Graves' hyperthyroidism, was used to find distinguishing TCR V-J signatures. Prospective prediction of ophthalmopathy was tested in an independent validation cohort of about 19 hyperthyroidism patients and 15 to 17 patients who later progressed to ophthalmopathy. The 95 to 100 discovery patients were randomly divided into training and test sets at a 7:3 ratio. The study also compared thyroid tissue and blood T-cell repertoires from over 5 Graves' hyperthyroidism patients. After blood sampling, hyperthyroidism patients were treated with methimazole at a starting dose of 30 mg daily, and ophthalmopathy patients were treated with high-dose intravenous methylprednisolone. The paper describes TCR Vbeta CDR3 sequencing of about 140 peripheral blood samples, made up of 43 ophthalmopathy patients, some 80 hyperthyroidism patients and 17 progressor patients. Results and caveats for the whole study, not just this receptor: Most expanded thyroid clonotypes (frequency above 0.001) were also found in blood, which suggests that blood repertoires may mirror thyroid immune responses. No statistical method was used to set the sample size in advance, and investigators knew the group allocation. A 13 V-J signature model separated ophthalmopathy from stable hyperthyroidism, with nearly 90% sensitivity and approximately 81% specificity in cross-validation and 80%/75% in testing. During validation, the model predicted progression to ophthalmopathy a median of roughly 7.1 months ahead of onset, with 60% to 71% sensitivity and more than 72% specificity.

The TCR beta CDR3 regions were amplified from the RNA transcripts. For the first round of RT-PCR on the TCR CDR3, the HTBI primer set was used together with the Qiagen OneStep RT-PCR kit. A second multiplex PCR round built the libraries, followed by size selection and purification. Sequencing of the libraries was done on an Illumina HiSeq2000 using paired-end 100 bp reads. In the source study's methods: SOAPnuke was used to process the raw data, removing reads that contained adapters or uncalled bases, had a mean Phred below 15, or lacked an exact match to the constant primer or identifier. High-quality paired reads were merged with COPE v1.2.5, and unique nucleotide sequences were defined as clonotypes. MiTCR v1.1 was used to align the clonotypes against IMGT TRBV, TRBD and TRBJ reference segments. The analysis included only V-J combinations with a frequency above 0.0001, which together covered around 99% of the repertoires. A TCS score was defined as the ratio of F50 (clonal expansion) to E x V (chaos), with BLOSUM62-based TCRdist applied between CDR3 peptides within each V-J. Welch's t-statistics and random forest reduced several hundred V-J features to under 15, which were used in a naive Bayes classifier (R e1071). TCRdb handled the public reads itself, with Q25 trimming in fastp and clone calling in MiXCR, and kept productive beta chains. CDR3 protein sequences are deduplicated, and each keeps its most common genes and DNA. None of the V and J calls come from the authors' own analysis; TCRdb made them. The sample table contains approximately 520,000 distinct CDR3 sequences; only one count was recorded for less than 25% of them. Around 27% of the sample rests with the top ten.

Spanning cysteine to phenylalanine, the CDR3 consists of 15 amino acids. The kept DNA is CDR3 alone, 45 bases in frame from the first base. Relative to germline, V is 6 bases shorter and J is 5 bases shorter, with 17 bases between their ends. Graves' hyperthyroidism was defined as stable when no progression to ophthalmopathy occurred over 18 months of follow-up. Hyperthyroidism patients were newly diagnosed, with disease duration under 2 months, and aged 18 to 65 years. The study excluded patients with uncontrolled infections, other autoimmune diseases, pregnancy or lactation. Diagnoses relied on clinical symptoms, serum thyroxine and TRAb, thyroid ultrasound and orbital computed tomography. PBMCs were isolated from around 10 ml of fresh peripheral blood by Ficoll-Paque density gradient centrifugation. Total RNA was extracted with Trizol reagent, and quality was checked on an Agilent 2100 Bioanalyzer.

The sample consisted of blood. This clonotype was obtained from a young man with Graves' hyperthyroidism. The V and J genes are TRBV12-3 or TRBV12-4 and TRBJ1-5; the D segment could be TRBD1, given 6 matching bases. The nucleotide sequence is TGTGCCAGCAGACTCGGGTGGGGGGCCGATCAGCCCCAGCATTTT. This codes for CASRLGWGADQPQHF.